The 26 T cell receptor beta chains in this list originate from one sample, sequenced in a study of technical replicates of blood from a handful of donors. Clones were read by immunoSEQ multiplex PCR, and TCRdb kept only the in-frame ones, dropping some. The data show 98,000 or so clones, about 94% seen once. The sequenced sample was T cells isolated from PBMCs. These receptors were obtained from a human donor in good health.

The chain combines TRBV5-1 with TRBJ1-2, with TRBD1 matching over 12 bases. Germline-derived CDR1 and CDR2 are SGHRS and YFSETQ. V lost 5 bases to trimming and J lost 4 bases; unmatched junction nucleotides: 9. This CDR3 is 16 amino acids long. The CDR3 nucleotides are TGCGCCAGCAGGCCCGGGACAGGGGGCGTCAGCTATGGCTACACCTTC. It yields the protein CASRPGTGGVSYGYTF.

The CDR3 reads CASSQVLARGSSYNEQFF. For the CDR3, the DNA is TGTGCCAGCAGCCAAGTCTTAGCACGGGGGAGCTCCTACAATGAGCAGTTCTTC. The chain recombines TRBV14 with TRBJ2-1; a weak D match, TRBD2 (6 bases). With 1 base removed from V and 0 bases from J, the gap between germline ends came to 16 bases. The CDR3 runs 18 residues. Germline-derived CDR1 and CDR2 are SGHDN and FVKESK.

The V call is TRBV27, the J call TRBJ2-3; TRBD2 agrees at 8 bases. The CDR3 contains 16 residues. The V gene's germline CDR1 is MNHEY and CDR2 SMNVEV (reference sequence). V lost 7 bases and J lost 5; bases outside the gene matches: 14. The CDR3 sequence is CASTPNPAGVRDTQYF. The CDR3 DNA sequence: TGTGCCAGCACCCCTAACCCAGCGGGAGTTAGAGATACGCAGTATTTT.

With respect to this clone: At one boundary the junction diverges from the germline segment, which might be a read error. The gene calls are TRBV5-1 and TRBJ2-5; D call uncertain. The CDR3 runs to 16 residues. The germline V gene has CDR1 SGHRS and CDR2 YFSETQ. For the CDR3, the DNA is TGCGCCAGCACCTTGAGCCGAGATTATAACCAAGAGACCCAGTACTTC. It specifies CASTLSRDYNQETQYF. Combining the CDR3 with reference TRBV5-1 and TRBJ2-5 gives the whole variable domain KAGVTQTPRYLIKTRGQQVTLSCSPISGHRSVSWYQQTPGQGLQFLFEYFSETQRNKGNFPGRFSGRQFSNSRSEMNVSTLELGDSALYLCASTLSRDYNQETQYFGPGTRLLVL.

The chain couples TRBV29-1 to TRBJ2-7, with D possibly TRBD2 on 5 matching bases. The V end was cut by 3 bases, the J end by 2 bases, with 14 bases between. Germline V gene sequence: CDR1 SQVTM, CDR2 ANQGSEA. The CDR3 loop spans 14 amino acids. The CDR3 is CSVDGVGATYEQYF. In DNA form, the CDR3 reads TGCAGCGTTGATGGGGTGGGAGCGACCTACGAGCAGTACTTC.

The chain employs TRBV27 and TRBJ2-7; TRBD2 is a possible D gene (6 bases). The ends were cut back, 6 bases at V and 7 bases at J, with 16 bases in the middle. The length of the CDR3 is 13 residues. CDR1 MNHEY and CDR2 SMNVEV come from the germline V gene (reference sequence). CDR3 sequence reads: CASRVRLGREQYF. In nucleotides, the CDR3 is TGTGCCAGCAGGGTCAGACTAGGAAGGGAGCAGTACTTC.

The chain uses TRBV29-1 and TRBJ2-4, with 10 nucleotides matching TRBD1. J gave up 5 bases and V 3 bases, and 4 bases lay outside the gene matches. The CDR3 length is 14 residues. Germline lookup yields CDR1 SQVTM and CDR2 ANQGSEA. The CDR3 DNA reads TGCAGCGTTGAGGGACAGGGGACCGAAAACATTCAGTACTTC. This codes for CSVEGQGTENIQYF.

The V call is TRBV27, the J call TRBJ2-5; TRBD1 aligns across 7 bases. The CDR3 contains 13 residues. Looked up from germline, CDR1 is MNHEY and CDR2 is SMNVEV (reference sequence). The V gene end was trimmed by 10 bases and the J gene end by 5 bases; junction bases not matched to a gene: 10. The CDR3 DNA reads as TGTGCCACCAGGACAGGACTTGTCGAGACCCAGTACTTC. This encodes CATRTGLVETQYF.

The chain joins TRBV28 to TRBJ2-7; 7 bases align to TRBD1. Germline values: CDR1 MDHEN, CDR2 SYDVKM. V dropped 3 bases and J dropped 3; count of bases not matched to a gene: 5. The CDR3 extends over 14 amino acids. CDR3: CASSLGTAIYEQYF. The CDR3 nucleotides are TGTGCCAGCAGTTTGGGGACAGCCATCTACGAGCAGTACTTC.

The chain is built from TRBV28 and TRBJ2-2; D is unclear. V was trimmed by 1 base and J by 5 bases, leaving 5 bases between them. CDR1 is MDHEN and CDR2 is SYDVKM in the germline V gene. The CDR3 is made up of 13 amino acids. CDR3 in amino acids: CASSLYKTGELFF. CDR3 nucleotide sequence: TGTGCCAGCAGTTTATACAAGACCGGGGAGCTGTTTTTT.

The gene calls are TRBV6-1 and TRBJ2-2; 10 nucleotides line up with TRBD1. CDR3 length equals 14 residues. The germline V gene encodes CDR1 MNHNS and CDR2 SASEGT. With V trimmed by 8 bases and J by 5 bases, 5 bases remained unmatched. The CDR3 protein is CASRPDRGTGELFF. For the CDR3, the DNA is TGTGCCAGCCGACCGGACAGGGGGACCGGGGAGCTGTTTTTT.

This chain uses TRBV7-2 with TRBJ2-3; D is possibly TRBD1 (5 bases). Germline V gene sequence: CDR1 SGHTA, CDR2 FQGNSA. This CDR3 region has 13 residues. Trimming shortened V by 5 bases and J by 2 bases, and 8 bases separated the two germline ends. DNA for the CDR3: TGTGCCAGCAGCACCAGGGTCACAGATACGCAGTATTTT. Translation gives CASSTRVTDTQYF.

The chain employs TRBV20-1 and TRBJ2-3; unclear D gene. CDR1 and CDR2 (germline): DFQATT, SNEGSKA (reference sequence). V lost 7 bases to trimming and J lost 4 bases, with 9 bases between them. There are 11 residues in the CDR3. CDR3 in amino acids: CSGMRSDTQYF. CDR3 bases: TGCAGTGGAATGAGATCAGATACGCAGTATTTT.

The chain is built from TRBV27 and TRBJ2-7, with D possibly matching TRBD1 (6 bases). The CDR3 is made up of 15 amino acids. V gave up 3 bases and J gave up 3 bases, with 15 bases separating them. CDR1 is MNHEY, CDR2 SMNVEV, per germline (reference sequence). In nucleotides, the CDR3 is TGTGCCAGCAGTTTGACGCCGGGACACTTCTACGAGCAGTACTTC. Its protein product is CASSLTPGHFYEQYF.

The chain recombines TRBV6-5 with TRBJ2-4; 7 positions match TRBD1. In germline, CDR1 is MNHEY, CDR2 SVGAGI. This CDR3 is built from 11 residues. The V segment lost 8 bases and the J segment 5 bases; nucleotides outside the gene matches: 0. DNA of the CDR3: TGTGCCAGCGGGACAGAAAACATTCAGTACTTC. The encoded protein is CASGTENIQYF.

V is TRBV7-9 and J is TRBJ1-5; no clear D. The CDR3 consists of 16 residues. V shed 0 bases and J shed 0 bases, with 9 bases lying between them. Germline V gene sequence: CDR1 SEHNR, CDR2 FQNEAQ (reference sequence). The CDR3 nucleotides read TGTGCCAGCAGCTTAGCGGGCAGAAATAGCAATCAGCCCCAGCATTTT. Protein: CASSLAGRNSNQPQHF.

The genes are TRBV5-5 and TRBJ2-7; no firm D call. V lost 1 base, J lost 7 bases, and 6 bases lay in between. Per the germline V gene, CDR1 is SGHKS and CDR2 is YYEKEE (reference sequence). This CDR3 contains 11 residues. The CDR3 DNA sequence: TGTGCCAGCAGCTTGTTTCTGGAGCAGTACTTC. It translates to CASSLFLEQYF.

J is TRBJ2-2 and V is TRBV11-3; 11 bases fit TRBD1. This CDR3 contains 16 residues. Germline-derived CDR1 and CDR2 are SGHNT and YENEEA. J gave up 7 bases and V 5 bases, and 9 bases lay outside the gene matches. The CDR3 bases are TGTGCCAGCAGCCATCAGGACAGGGGGCGGAACGGGGAGCTGTTTTTT. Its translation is CASSHQDRGRNGELFF. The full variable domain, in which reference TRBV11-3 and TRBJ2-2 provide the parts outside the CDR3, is EAGVVQSPRYKIIEKKQPVAFWCNPISGHNTLYWYLQNLGQGPELLIRYENEEAVDDSQLPKDRFSAERLKGVDSTLKIQPAELGDSAVYLCASSHQDRGRNGELFFGEGSRLTVL.

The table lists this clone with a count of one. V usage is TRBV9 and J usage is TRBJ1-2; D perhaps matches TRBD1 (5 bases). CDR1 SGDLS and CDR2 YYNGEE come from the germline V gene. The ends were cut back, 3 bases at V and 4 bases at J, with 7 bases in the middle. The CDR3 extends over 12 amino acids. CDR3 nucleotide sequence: TGTGCCAGCAGCGACGACAGCTATGGCTACACCTTC. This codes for CASSDDSYGYTF.

CDR3 sequence reads: CASSPETVSTDTQYF. Here the CDR3 DNA reads TGCGCCAGCAGCCCGGAGACAGTTTCCACAGATACGCAGTATTTT. The chain has TRBV5-1 and TRBJ2-3; a possible D gene is TRBD1 (5 bases). CDR3 length equals 15 residues. The V end was cut by 4 bases, the J end by 2 bases, with 14 bases between. The germline V gene encodes CDR1 SGHRS and CDR2 YFSETQ.

The CDR3 is CASTSMGRGSDTQYF. The CDR3 DNA is TGCGCCAGCACCTCAATGGGTAGAGGGTCAGATACGCAGTATTTT. The chain uses TRBV23-1 and TRBJ2-3, with D maybe TRBD2 (5 bases). TRBV23-1 is reported as an ORF; its role is uncertain. CDR3 length: 15 amino acids. Trimming stripped 7 bases from V and 4 bases from J, with 18 bases between.

CDR3 DNA: TGTGCCAGCAGCTCGTTAGCGGGGGGTGATATTGGTGCCGGGGAGCTGTTTTTT. Protein product: CASSSLAGGDIGAGELFF. The genes are TRBV7-8 and TRBJ2-2, with 10 nucleotides matching TRBD2. This CDR3 contains 18 residues. The germline CDR1 and CDR2 sequences are SGHVS and FQNEAQ. The V and J ends lost 4 bases and 6 bases, in that order; junction bases with no gene match: 14.

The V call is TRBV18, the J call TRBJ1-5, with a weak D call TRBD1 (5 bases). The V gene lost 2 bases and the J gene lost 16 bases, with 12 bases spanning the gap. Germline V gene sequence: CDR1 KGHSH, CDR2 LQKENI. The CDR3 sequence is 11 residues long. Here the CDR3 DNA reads TGTGCCAGCTCACCAGGGGAGGGGAAACATTTT. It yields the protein CASSPGEGKHF.

The chain's CDR3 is CATQGTSGRFTYEQYF. In DNA form, the CDR3 reads TGTGCCACTCAGGGGACTAGCGGGAGATTTACCTACGAGCAGTACTTC. This rearrangement joins TRBV15 to TRBJ2-7, with TRBD2 identical over 14 bases. After removal of 9 bases from V and 2 bases from J, the junction contained 9 bases not matched to a gene. Germline CDR1 LNHNV, CDR2 YYDKDF (reference sequence). The CDR3 is 16 amino acids. The variable domain in full, completed from reference TRBV15 and TRBJ2-7, reads DAMVIQNPRYQVTQFGKPVTLSCSQTLNHNVMYWYQQKSSQAPKLLFHYYDKDFNNEADTPDNFQSRRPNTSFCFLDIRSPGLGDTAMYLCATQGTSGRFTYEQYFGPGTRLTVT.

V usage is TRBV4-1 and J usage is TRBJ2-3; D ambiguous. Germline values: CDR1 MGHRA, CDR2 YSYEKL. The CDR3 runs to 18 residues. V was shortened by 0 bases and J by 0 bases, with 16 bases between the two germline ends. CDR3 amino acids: CASSQDSGQVGSTDTQYF. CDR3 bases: TGCGCCAGCAGCCAAGATTCAGGCCAGGTAGGAAGCACAGATACGCAGTATTTT.

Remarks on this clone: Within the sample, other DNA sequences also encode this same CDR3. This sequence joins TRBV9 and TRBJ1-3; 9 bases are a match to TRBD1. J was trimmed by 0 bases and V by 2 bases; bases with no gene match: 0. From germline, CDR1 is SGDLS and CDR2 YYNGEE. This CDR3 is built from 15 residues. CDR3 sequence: CASSVGQGSGNTIYF. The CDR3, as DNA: TGTGCCAGCAGCGTGGGACAGGGCTCTGGAAACACCATATATTTT.